Here is one TCR beta chain with its context. As yet, its antigen is unknown. The table came from immunoSEQ multiplex PCR; TCRdb's copy has only in-frame clones and leaves some out. The table lists around 100,000 clones, approximately 88% of them singletons. This entry belongs to a study of T cell responses to AZD1222 COVID-19 vaccine. Trimming removed 0 bases from V and 9 bases from J; junction bases left unmatched: 1. The length of the CDR3 is 14 residues. The germline gives CDR1 SGHTA, CDR2 FQGNSA. Study outcomes and limitations: After two AZD1222 doses, spike-specific TCR breadth and depth rose versus day 0. Seropositivity was recorded at baseline in only 6 or 7 AZD1222 recipients. The donor cohort was predominantly white British with a female majority, and clonal diversity may have been underestimated.

The source material was peripheral blood, sampled on day 0 of AZD1222 vaccination. The rearrangement uses TRBV7-2 and TRBJ2-1, with TRBD1 identical over 11 bases. The TCR sequence derives from an adult in good health. The CDR3 DNA reads TGTGCCAGCAGCTTAGCGGGACAGGGGGGTGAGCAGTTCTTC. Amino acid sequence: CASSLAGQGGEQFF.